This T cell receptor beta chain was captured by sequencing in a study of identical twins. Looked up from germline, CDR1 is SGHRS and CDR2 is YFSETQ. The CDR3 consists of 15 residues. V was trimmed by 3 bases and J by 5 bases, leaving 18 bases between them. The table lists this clonotype with many counts. Its antigen is not identified. Study results and caveats: Insertion counts were lower in abundant cord blood beta clonotypes, a trend that memory repertoires did not show.

Unique molecular identifiers were present on the cDNA, which also gained a universal primer site by template switching. Using its own MiXCR run on the 5' RACE reads, TCRdb lists one record per CDR3 protein. The sample carries 690,000 or so distinct CDR3 sequences, more than 6.5% recorded once. These same data were also listed under a study on yellow fever vaccine responses in identical twins.

The chain employs TRBV5-1 and TRBJ2-7; tentative D call: TRBD2 (5 bases). The TCR was taken from a woman in her late teens or twenties in good health. Sequencing input: PBMCs. The CDR3 DNA sequence: TGCGCCAGCAGCTGGGTGGCACCTCACGGGGACGAGCAGTACTTC. It translates to CASSWVAPHGDEQYF.